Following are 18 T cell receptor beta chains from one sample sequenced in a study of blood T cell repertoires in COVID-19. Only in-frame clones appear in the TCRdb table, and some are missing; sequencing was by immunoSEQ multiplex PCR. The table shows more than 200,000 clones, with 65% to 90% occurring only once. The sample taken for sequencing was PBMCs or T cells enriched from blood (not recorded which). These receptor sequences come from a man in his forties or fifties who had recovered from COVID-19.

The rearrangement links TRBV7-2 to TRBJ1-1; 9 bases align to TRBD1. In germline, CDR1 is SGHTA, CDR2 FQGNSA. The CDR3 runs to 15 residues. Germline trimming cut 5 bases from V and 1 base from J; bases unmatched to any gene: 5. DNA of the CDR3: TGTGCCAGCAGCGCACCGGACAGGGGGAACACTGAAGCTTTCTTT. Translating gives CASSAPDRGNTEAFF.

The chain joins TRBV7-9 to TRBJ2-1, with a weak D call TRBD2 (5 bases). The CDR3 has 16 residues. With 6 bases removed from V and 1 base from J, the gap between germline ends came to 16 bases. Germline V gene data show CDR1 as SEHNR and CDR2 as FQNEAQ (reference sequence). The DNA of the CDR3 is TGTGCCAGCAGGAGGTCGGACCGCGGGTCCTACAATGAGCAGTTCTTC. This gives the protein CASRRSDRGSYNEQFF.

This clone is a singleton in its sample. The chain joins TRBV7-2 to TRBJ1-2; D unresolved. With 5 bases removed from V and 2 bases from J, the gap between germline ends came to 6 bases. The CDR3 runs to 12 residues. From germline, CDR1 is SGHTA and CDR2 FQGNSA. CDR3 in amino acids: CASSPINYGYTF. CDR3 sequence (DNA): TGTGCCAGCAGCCCCATCAACTATGGCTACACCTTC.

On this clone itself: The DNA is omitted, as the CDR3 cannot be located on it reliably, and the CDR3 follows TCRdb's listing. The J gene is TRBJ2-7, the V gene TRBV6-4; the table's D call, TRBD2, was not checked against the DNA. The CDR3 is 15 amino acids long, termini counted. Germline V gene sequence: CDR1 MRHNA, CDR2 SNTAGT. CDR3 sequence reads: CASGRGDEQYFGRPF.

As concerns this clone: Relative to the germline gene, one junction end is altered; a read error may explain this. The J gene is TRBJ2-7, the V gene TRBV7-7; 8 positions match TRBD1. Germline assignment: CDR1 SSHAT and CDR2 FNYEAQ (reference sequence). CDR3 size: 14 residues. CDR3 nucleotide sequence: TGTGCTAGCAGCTTCTTAAGACAGGGGCACGAGCAGTACTTC. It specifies CASSFLRQGHEQYF.

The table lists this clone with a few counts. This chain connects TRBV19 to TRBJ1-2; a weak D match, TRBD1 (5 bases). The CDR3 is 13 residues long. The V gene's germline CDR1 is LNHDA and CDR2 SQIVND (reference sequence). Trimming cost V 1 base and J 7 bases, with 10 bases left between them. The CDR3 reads CASSIGGHLGYTF. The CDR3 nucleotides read TGTGCCAGTAGTATAGGAGGACATCTTGGCTACACCTTC.

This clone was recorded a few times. CDR3 region: CASSPPLGGVNEKLFF. The CDR3 DNA reads as TGTGCCAGCAGTCCGCCGTTGGGGGGAGTTAATGAAAAACTGTTTTTT. V is TRBV28 and J is TRBJ1-4; maybe TRBD1 (5 bases). The V gene lost 5 bases and the J gene lost 4 bases, with 17 bases spanning the gap. The CDR3 has 16 amino acids. CDR1 and CDR2 from the germline V gene are MDHEN and SYDVKM.

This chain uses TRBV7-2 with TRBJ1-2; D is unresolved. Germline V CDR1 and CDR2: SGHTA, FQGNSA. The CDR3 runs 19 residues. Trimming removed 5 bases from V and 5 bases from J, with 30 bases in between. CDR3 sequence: CASSPNKAGPLGVFYGYTF. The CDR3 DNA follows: TGTGCCAGCAGCCCAAATAAAGCGGGCCCCCTCGGGGTATTTTATGGCTACACCTTC.

The DNA for the CDR3 is TGCGCCAGCAGCTTGGTTGCAGGGGGCATCGATGGCTACACCTTC. It codes for CASSLVAGGIDGYTF. The V and J genes are TRBV5-1 and TRBJ1-2; 8 positions agree with TRBD1. The ends lost 0 bases at V and 6 bases at J; junction bases unmatched: 7. Per the germline V gene, CDR1 is SGHRS and CDR2 is YFSETQ. The CDR3 runs to 15 residues.

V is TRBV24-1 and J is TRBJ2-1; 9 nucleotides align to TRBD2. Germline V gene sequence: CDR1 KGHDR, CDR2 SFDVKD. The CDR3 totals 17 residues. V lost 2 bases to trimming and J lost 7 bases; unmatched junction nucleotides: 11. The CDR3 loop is CATSDSRLQREDNEQFF. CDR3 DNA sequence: TGTGCCACCAGTGATTCCCGACTCCAGCGGGAGGATAATGAGCAGTTCTTC.

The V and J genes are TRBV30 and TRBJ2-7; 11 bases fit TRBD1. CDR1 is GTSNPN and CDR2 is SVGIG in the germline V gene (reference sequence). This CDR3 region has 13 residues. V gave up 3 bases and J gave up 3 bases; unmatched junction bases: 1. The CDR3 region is CAWRGTGGYEQYF. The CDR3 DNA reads TGTGCCTGGAGAGGGACAGGGGGCTACGAGCAGTACTTC.

CDR3 in amino acids: CSGQGAGDTEAFF. For the CDR3, the DNA is TGCAGCGGACAGGGGGCGGGGGACACTGAAGCTTTCTTT. This chain connects TRBV29-1 to TRBJ1-1, with 10 bases aligning to TRBD1. The junction had 5 bases not matched to a gene; V was cut back by 7 bases and J by 3 bases. Germline values: CDR1 SQVTM, CDR2 ANQGSEA. The CDR3 sequence is 13 residues long.

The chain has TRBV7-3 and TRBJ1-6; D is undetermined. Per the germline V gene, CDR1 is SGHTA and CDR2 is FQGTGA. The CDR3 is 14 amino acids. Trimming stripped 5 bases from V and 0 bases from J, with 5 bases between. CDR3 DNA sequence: TGTGCCAGCAGCGCGAGCTCCTATAATTCACCCCTCCACTTT. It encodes CASSASSYNSPLHF.

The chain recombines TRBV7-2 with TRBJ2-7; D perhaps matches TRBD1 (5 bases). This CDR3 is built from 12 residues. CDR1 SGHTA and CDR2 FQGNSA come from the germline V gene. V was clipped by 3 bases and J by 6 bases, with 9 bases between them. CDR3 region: CASSFVRGEQYF. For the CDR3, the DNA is TGTGCCAGCAGCTTTGTAAGGGGCGAGCAGTACTTC.

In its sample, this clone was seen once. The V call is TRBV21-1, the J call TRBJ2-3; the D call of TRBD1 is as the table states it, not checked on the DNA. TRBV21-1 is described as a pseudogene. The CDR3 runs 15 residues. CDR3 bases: TGTGCCAGCACCCAGGGGACAGGGGGAACCGATACGCAGTATTTT. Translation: CASTQGTGGTDTQYF.

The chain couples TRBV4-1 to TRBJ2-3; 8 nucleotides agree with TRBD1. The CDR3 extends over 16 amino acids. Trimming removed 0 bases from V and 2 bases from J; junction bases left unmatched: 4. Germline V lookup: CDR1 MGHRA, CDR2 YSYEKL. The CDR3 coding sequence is TGCGCCAGCAGCCAAGAAGGGACAGGCCTCACAGATACGCAGTATTTT. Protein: CASSQEGTGLTDTQYF.

The CDR3 sequence: CASTPTGVTSTDTQYF. DNA for the CDR3: TGTGCCAGCACCCCGACAGGGGTCACTAGCACAGATACGCAGTATTTT. This chain uses TRBV2 with TRBJ2-3, with TRBD1 identical over 8 bases. The V gene end was trimmed by 7 bases and the J gene end by 0 bases; junction bases not matched to a gene: 9. The germline V gene encodes CDR1 SNHLY and CDR2 FYNNEI. The CDR3 covers 16 residues.

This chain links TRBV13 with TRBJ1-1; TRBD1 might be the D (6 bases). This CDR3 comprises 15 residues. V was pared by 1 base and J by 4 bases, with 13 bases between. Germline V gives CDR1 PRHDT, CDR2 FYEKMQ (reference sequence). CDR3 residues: CASSLDAGEFTEAFF. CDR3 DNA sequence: TGTGCCAGCAGCTTAGATGCAGGGGAGTTCACTGAAGCTTTCTTT.